This T cell receptor beta chain came from a study of blood T cell repertoires in COVID-19 (TCRdb year 2020). Background for the entire study: Samples covering the acute and convalescent phases of COVID-19 were provided by collaborators in the United States, Italy and Spain. The material from the prospective study consisted of cDNA or gDNA derived from T cells, B-cell-depleted T cells, or PBMCs. Subjects who had been exposed to COVID-19, were actively infected with it, or had recovered from it provided the deeply sampled blood TCRbeta repertoires that made up the dataset. The repertoires were released in a freely available public database meant as a resource for research on the immune response to SARS-CoV-2. Samples were obtained from the ongoing ImmuneRACE study (first 160 participants) and from over 1,000 subjects provided by 6 global collaborators. Sample metadata almost always included a de-identified subject ID, COVID-19 status, age in years and sex. HLA class I and class II types, where available, came from metadata supplied by the sample provider rather than from assay-based typing. What the research found in general, with its limitations: Clinical and demographic metadata were provided uncurated, with the amount varying by source and participant.

For this clone: Its binding antigen is unknown. The record has no base qualities; no much larger clone is one base away.

The immunoSEQ Assay, a bias-controlled multiplex PCR, was used to amplify TCRbeta CDR3 regions from genomic DNA. The source study handled its data this way. The number of nucleated cells in each sample was estimated from the amplification of reference gene primers within the assay. To quantify the absolute abundance of each unique TCRbeta CDR3 rearrangement, sequence reads were collapsed and filtered. For each sample, productive Simpson clonality was calculated as the square root of Simpson's diversity index over productive rearrangements. As stored in TCRdb, this immuneACCESS dataset retains in-frame rearrangements with V and J assigned. A fraction of the clones does not appear; measured against another copy, unresolved V genes explain less than half of the discrepancy, and the remainder lacks a known reason. For V, J and clone size, that table is used; D and trimming come from the DNA. For this sample the table gives 300,000 to 350,000 clones, of which 70% to 90% were detected only once. The ten top clones hold less than 2.5% of the sample.

As encoded in the germline V gene (reference sequence), CDR1 is SGHNT while CDR2 is YYREEE. There are 16 amino acids in the CDR3, from cysteine to phenylalanine inclusive. Here the CDR3 DNA is all that survives: 48 bases in frame from base 1. V loses 4 bases, J loses 4 bases, and the germline ends lie 17 bases apart. Enrolling through a virtual design, the prospective study's participants ranged in age from about 18 to 100 years and lived across roughly 23 United States geographic areas. Cohort assignment in the prospective study relied on participant-reported clinical history from a screening survey and a study questionnaire. ImmuneRACE Cohort 3 recovered participants were defined by two consecutive negative NP/OP PCR tests, healthcare professional clearance, or symptom resolution. Mobile phlebotomists in the prospective study collected whole blood, serum and a nasopharyngeal or oropharyngeal swab from every participant. Over a roughly two-month period, participants in the prospective study had the option of providing additional blood draws and questionnaires. Before DNA extraction, blood samples from the prospective study were shipped at room temperature or frozen.

This sequence originates from a man aged 25-45 years who had recovered from COVID-19. The chain links TRBV5-4 with TRBJ2-2, and perhaps TRBD2 as D gene, on 6 matching bases. Sample: PBMCs or T cells enriched from blood (not recorded which). The sequenced DNA is TGTGCCAGCAGCGTCCCCGGGGGAAAGAGCACCGGGGAGCTGTTTTTT. Its translation is CASSVPGGKSTGELFF.